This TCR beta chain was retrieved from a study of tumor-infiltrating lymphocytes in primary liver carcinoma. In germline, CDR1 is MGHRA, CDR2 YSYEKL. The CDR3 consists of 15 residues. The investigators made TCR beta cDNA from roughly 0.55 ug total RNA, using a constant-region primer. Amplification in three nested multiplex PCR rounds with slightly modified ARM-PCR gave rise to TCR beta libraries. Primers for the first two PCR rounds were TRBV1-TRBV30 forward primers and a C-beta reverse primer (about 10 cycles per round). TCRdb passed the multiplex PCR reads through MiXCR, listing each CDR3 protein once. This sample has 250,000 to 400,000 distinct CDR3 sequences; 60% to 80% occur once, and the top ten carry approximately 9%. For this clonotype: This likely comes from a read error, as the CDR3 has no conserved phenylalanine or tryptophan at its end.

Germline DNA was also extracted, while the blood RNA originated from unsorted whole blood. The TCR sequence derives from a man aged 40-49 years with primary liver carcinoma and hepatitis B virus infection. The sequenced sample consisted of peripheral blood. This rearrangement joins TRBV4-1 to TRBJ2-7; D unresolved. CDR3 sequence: CASNQVPGSRREQYI. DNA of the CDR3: TGCGCCAGCAACCAAGTCCCCGGGTCAAGGCGGGAGCAGTACATC.